This entry is about one TCR beta chain. Compared with germline, one end of the junction differs, possibly owing to a read error. Germline V gene lookup returns CDR1 SGHNT and CDR2 YENEEA. The CDR3 loop spans 18 amino acids. This sample stems from a study of shared T cell receptors in the human thymus. Generated by immunoSEQ multiplex PCR, the TCRdb table keeps only in-frame clones and is missing some. The sample yields 55,000 to 75,000 clones, about 95% seen once. V gene TRBV11-3 combines with J gene TRBJ2-3; a weak D match, TRBD2 (6 bases). The TCR was taken from a human donor. Sequenced sample: thymocytes. This CDR3 reads CASSLGRAGSPSTDTQYF. The CDR3 DNA is TGTGCCAGCAGCTTAGGGAGGGCGGGCAGCCCTAGCACAGATACGCAGTACTTT.